The sequence of this T cell receptor (beta chain) was determined in a study of technical replicates of blood from a few donors. Sequencing was performed with immunoSEQ multiplex PCR; in TCRdb, only in-frame clones are kept and a portion is missing. The data contain tens of thousands of clones, 91% of them singletons. CDR3 length: 11 amino acids. Between the trimmed V and J ends, which lost 4 bases and 9 bases, there was a span of 7 bases. Per the germline V gene, CDR1 is SEHNR and CDR2 is FQNEAQ (reference sequence). Source material: T cells isolated from PBMCs. The sequence came from a human donor in good health. Some clones in this sample may be carry-over from other donors' samples. V is TRBV7-9 and J is TRBJ2-1; TRBD1 might be the D (5 bases). The CDR3 DNA is TGTGCCAGCAGCTCTAGGGGTGAGCAGTTCTTC. Translated: CASSSRGEQFF.